This T cell receptor (beta chain) was recovered during a study of control samples from healthy donors and cancer patients. With V trimmed by 9 bases and J by 4 bases, 9 bases remained unmatched. The CDR3 length is 14 residues. From germline, CDR1 is MNHEY and CDR2 SVGAGI. Clones were read by immunoSEQ multiplex PCR, and TCRdb kept only the in-frame ones, dropping some. The repertoire has about 170,000 clones, just over 90% of them found once; the top ten carry over 4%. What was sequenced was blood. The TCR was taken from an older woman in good health. The V gene is TRBV6-5, the J gene TRBJ1-1; 9 nucleotides line up with TRBD1. As DNA, the CDR3 is TGTGCCAGTCTTAAAGGACAGGGGAGCACTGAAGCTTTCTTT. Residues: CASLKGQGSTEAFF.